This is a list of T cell receptor beta chains from one sample in a study of shared clonotypes between healthy human individuals. Sequencing used immunoSEQ multiplex PCR; TCRdb keeps in-frame clones, though not all of them. This sample yields over a million clones, of which approximately 98.5% are seen a single time; about 0.34% belongs to the top ten. Sequenced sample: naive CD4+ T cells sorted from blood. These receptors were taken from a man aged 25-45 years in good health. Both conserved end residues are part of each CDR3. A D gene is named only where the DNA matches it firmly. Size tells how often a clone was seen (once, few, many) or the class of an expanded clone, and some rows leave it out.

. TRBJ1-3 TRBV18 TRBD1 CASSPTGGVGNTIYF TGTGCCAGCTCACCGACAGGGGGCGTTGGAAACACCATATATTTT
. TRBJ2-5 TRBV16 . CASSQSSPKETQYF TGTGCCAGCAGCCAATCATCCCCCAAAGAGACCCAGTACTTC
. TRBJ1-1 TRBV14 . CASSQGAGNTEAFF TGTGCCAGCAGCCAAGGGGCAGGGAACACTGAAGCTTTCTTT
. TRBJ2-1 TRBV7-3 . CASSATTGITYNEQFF TGTGCCAGCAGCGCCACGACAGGAATCACCTACAATGAGCAGTTCTTC
. TRBJ2-3 TRBV7-2 . CASSLEELSTQYF TGTGCCAGCAGCTTGGAAGAACTAAGTACGCAGTATTTT
. TRBJ2-1 TRBV25-1 . CASSELQGLGNEQFF TGTGCCAGCAGTGAACTACAGGGTCTAGGCAATGAGCAGTTCTTC
. TRBJ2-2 TRBV7-9 . CASSLDGPAVFF TGTGCCAGCAGCTTAGATGGACCCGCCGTGTTTTTT
. TRBJ2-3 TRBV5-1 . CASNQQVGGGDTQYF TGCGCCAGCAATCAGCAGGTAGGGGGAGGAGATACGCAGTATTTT
. TRBJ2-1 TRBV5-1 TRBD1 CASSFKGQGAGNEQFF TGCGCCAGCAGCTTCAAAGGACAGGGGGCGGGCAATGAGCAGTTCTTC
. TRBJ2-3 TRBV2 . CASTLWDVAQYF TGTGCCAGCACGTTGTGGGACGTTGCGCAGTATTTT
. TRBJ1-2 TRBV25-1 . CASSGASRANDNYGYTF TGTGCCAGCAGTGGGGCTTCTCGTGCGAACGATAACTATGGCTACACCTTC
once TRBJ2-7 TRBV28 . CASSLRARTYEQYF TGTGCCAGCAGTCTCCGGGCTCGCACCTACGAGCAGTACTTC
. TRBJ2-1 TRBV6-1 TRBD2 CASSRREGLYNEQFF TGTGCCAGCAGTCGCCGGGAGGGCCTCTACAATGAGCAGTTCTTC
. TRBJ1-4 TRBV5-6 TRBD1 CASSYRQGNEKLFF TGTGCCAGCAGTTATCGACAGGGGAATGAAAAACTGTTTTTT
. TRBJ1-5 TRBV28 TRBD1 CASRPPRGSNQPQHF TGTGCCAGCAGGCCTCCCAGGGGGTCCAATCAGCCCCAGCATTTT
. TRBJ1-5 TRBV4-1 . CASSQGHSGLSNQPQHF TGCGCCAGCAGCCAAGGGCATTCGGGACTGAGCAATCAGCCCCAGCATTTT
. TRBJ2-1 TRBV29-1 . CSVGKGFDEQFF TGCAGCGTTGGGAAAGGGTTTGATGAGCAGTTCTTC
. TRBJ2-6 TRBV6-1 . CASSIRSSGANVLTF TGTGCCAGCAGTATTCGATCCTCTGGGGCCAACGTCCTGACTTTC
. TRBJ1-1 TRBV18 . CASSPSDTRSAFF TGTGCCAGCTCACCATCAGACACTCGGAGTGCTTTCTTT
. TRBJ1-2 TRBV10-3 TRBD1 CAISAGTGYYGYTF TGTGCCATCAGTGCCGGGACAGGATACTATGGCTACACCTTC
. TRBJ2-7 TRBV28 . CASSLRPGAPYEQYF TGTGCCAGCAGTTTACGGCCGGGAGCCCCCTACGAGCAGTACTTC
. TRBJ2-5 TRBV10-1 . CASSESRGSSKETQYF TGCGCCAGCAGTGAATCTCGCGGCAGTTCTAAAGAGACCCAGTACTTC
. TRBJ2-7 TRBV5-1 TRBD1 CASSAETGGPYEQYF TGCGCCAGCAGCGCTGAGACAGGGGGTCCCTACGAGCAGTACTTC
. TRBJ2-3 TRBV12-5 . CASGLYGNGYTDTQYF TGTGCTAGTGGTTTGTACGGGAATGGGTACACGGATACGCAGTATTTT
. TRBJ2-7 TRBV10-3 . CAISESRSYEQYF TGTGCCATCAGTGAGTCACGGAGCTACGAGCAGTACTTC
. TRBJ2-1 TRBV6-5 . CASSYFGESEQFF TGTGCCAGCAGTTATTTTGGGGAGAGTGAGCAGTTCTTC